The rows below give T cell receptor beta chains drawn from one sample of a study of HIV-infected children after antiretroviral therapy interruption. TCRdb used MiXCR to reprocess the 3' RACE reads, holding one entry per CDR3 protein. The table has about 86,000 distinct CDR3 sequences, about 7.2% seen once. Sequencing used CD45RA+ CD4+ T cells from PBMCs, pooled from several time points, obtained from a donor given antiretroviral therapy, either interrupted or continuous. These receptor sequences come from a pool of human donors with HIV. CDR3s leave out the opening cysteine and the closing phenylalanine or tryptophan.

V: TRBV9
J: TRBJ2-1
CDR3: ASSPWETYNEQF

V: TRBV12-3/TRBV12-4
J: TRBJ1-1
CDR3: ASSPQPRLRDRGYTEAF

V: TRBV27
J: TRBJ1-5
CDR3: ASSRTAPTSNQPQH

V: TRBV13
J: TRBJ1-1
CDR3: ASSRLVTGSGTEAF

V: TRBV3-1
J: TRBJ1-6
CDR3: ASSQDLTGGYNSPLH

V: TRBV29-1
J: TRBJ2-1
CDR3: SVPDRGNEQF

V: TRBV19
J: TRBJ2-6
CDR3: ASSANQGAGANVLT

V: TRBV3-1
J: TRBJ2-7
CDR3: ASSQDSSGYEQY

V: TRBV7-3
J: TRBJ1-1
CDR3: ASSLQGGMNTEAF

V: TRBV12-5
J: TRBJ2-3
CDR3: ASGHGVTYTQY

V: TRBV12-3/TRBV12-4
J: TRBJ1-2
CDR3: ASTRREANYGYT

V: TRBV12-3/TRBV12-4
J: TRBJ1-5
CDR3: ASSLREGLEPQH

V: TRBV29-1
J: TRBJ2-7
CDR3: SVEEPRGLSYEQY

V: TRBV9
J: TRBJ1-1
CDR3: ASSPGGPGAF

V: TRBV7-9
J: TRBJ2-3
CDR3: ASSQIAGGPDRTDTQY

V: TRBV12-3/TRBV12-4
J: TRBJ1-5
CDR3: ASSRSELGKQPQH

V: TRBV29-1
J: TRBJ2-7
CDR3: SVEGSHYEQY

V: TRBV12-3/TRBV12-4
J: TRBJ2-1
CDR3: ASSLRGQTPTNEQF

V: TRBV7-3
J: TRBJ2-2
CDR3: ASSLFSADGELF

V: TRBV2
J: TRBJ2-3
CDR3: ASTNPRGTDTQY

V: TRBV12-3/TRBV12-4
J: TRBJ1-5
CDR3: ASSLWGAEQPQH

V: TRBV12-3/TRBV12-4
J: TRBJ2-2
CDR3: ASSLIFGDTGELF

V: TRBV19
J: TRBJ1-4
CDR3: ASSPGAWRAKLF

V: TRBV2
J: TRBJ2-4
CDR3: ASDTQAKNIQY

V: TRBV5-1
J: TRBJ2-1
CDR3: ASSLTSGKHNEQF

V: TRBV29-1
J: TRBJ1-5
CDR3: SVGQGDSNQPQH

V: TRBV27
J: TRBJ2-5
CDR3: ASSLWGGSHQETQY

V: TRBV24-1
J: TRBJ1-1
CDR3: ATSSAGTYTEAF

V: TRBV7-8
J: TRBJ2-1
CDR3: ASSPRTATSTIRNEQF

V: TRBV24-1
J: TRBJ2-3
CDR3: ATSVDSTDTQY

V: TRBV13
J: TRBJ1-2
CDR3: ASSLGGRYGYT

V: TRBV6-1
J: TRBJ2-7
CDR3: ASSDRLAGEYEQY

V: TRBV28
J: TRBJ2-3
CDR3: ASRSSGAGIDTQY

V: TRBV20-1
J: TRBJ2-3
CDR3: SAPPRKPSTDTQY

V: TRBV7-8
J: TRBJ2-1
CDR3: ASTGLAGYNEQF

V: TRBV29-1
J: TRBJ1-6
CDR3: SASTGSYNSPLH